The 9 T cell receptor beta chains presented below share a single source sample, sequenced in a study of identical twins. TCRdb recomputed calls from the 5' RACE reads with MiXCR, one row per CDR3 protein. In the table there are about 240,000 distinct CDR3 sequences, about 10% of which are singletons. Sequencing was done on a sample of memory T cells sorted from blood. Receptors were obtained from a man aged 45-65 years in good health.

CDR3 sequence: CASSPGGAYTDTQYF. The CDR3 DNA follows: TGTGCCAGCTCACCAGGGGGGGCCTACACAGATACGCAGTATTTT. This chain connects TRBV18 to TRBJ2-3; D is perhaps TRBD2 (7 bases). Germline V CDR1 and CDR2: KGHSH, LQKENI. Trimming removed 2 bases at V and 2 bases at J, with 11 bases between. The CDR3 has 15 amino acids.

This clonotype was recorded at least ten times. The CDR3 nucleotides read TGCGCCAGCAGCCAAAGGACAGGGGGCACTGGAGATACGCAGTATTTT. Its protein is CASSQRTGGTGDTQYF. V gene TRBV5-1 combines with J gene TRBJ2-3; 11 bases line up with TRBD1. This CDR3 region has 16 residues. V was pared by 4 bases and J by 5 bases, with 9 bases of the junction left unmatched. Germline V lookup: CDR1 SGHRS, CDR2 YFSETQ.

This clonotype was seen a handful of times. V usage is TRBV20-1 and J usage is TRBJ1-6; TRBD1 matches 9 bases. CDR3 size: 16 residues. Germline V CDR1 and CDR2: DFQATT, SNEGSKA (reference sequence). The V segment lost 4 bases and the J segment 0 bases; nucleotides outside the gene matches: 4. CDR3 sequence: CSATGTGSSYNSPLHF. In DNA, the CDR3 is TGCAGTGCTACCGGGACAGGGAGCTCCTATAATTCACCCCTCCACTTT.

Of note for this clonotype: This may arise from a read error, as a much more abundant clone is one base away. The gene calls are TRBV12-3 or TRBV12-4 and TRBJ1-2; unclear D gene. This CDR3 has 12 residues. The CDR3: CSSSLAPDGYTF. The CDR3 nucleotides read TGTTCCAGCAGTTTGGCACCCGATGGCTACACCTTC.

There are many counts of this clonotype. The chain combines TRBV7-9 with TRBJ1-1, with a tentative D call TRBD1 (5 bases). The CDR3 sequence is 16 residues long. CDR1 SEHNR and CDR2 FQNEAQ come from the germline V gene (reference sequence). The V gene lost 8 bases and the J gene lost 0 bases, with 19 bases spanning the gap. The CDR3 here is CASPGEGRGLNTEAFF. The CDR3 DNA sequence: TGTGCCAGCCCGGGCGAAGGGAGGGGTTTGAACACTGAAGCTTTCTTT.

The sample holds a few counts of this clonotype. The genes are TRBV20-1 and TRBJ1-2; D remains ambiguous. Trimming removed 3 bases from V and 8 bases from J, with 4 bases in between. The CDR3 runs to 9 residues. Germline values: CDR1 DFQATT, CDR2 SNEGSKA (reference sequence). The CDR3 DNA reads TGCAGTGCTAGCGACGGCTACACCTTC. Translated: CSASDGYTF.

This clonotype appeared many times. This chain connects TRBV9 to TRBJ1-6; D call uncertain. Deletions cut 2 bases from V and 7 bases from J, with 13 bases between. The germline gives CDR1 SGDLS, CDR2 YYNGEE. CDR3 size: 15 residues. Here the CDR3 DNA reads TGTGCCAGCAGCGTTGACATGATAAAGAATTCACCCCTCCACTTT. This translates into CASSVDMIKNSPLHF.

The chain joins TRBV3-1 to TRBJ2-6; D uncertain. Trimming pared 1 base from V and 3 bases from J, leaving 10 bases between. The CDR3 contains 16 residues. The germline V gene has CDR1 LGHDT and CDR2 YNNKEL (reference sequence). The CDR3 sequence is CASSQAPLDGANVLTF. In DNA, the CDR3 is TGTGCCAGCAGCCAAGCGCCGTTGGATGGGGCCAACGTCCTGACTTTC.

This clonotype was recorded many times. This chain joins TRBV5-8 and TRBJ2-3; TRBD2 is a possible D gene (5 bases). Trimming took 0 bases from V and 0 from J, leaving 14 bases between them. The CDR3 contains 17 residues. The germline V gene has CDR1 SGHTS and CDR2 YDEGEE. In DNA, the CDR3 is TGTGCCAGCAGCTTGGCCGTGGGGAGTGCTAGCACAGATACGCAGTATTTT. Its translation is CASSLAVGSASTDTQYF.